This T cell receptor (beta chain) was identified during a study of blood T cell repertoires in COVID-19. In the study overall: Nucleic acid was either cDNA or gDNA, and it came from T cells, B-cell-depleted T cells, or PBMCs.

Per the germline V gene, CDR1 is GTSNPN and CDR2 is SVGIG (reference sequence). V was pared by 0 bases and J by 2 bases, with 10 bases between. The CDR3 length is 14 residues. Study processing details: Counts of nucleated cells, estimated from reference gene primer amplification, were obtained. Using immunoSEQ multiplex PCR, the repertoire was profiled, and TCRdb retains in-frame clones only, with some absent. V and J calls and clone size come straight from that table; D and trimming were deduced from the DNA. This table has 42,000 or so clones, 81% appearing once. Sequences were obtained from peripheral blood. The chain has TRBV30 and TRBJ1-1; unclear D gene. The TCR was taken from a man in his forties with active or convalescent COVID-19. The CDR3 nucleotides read TGTGCCTGGAGTGTCGCCGGGGTAAACACTGAAGCTTTCTTT. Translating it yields CAWSVAGVNTEAFF. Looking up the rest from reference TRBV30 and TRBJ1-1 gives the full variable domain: SQTIHQWPATLVQPVGSPLSLECTVEGTSNPNLYWYRQAAGRGLQLLFYSVGIGQISSEVPQNLSASRPQDRQFILSSKKLLLSDSGFYLCAWSVAGVNTEAFFGQGTRLTVV.